The present TCR beta chain was sequenced within a study of control samples from healthy donors and cancer patients. The repertoire was sequenced with immunoSEQ multiplex PCR; TCRdb's copy has only in-frame clones and lacks some. This sample has more than 95,000 clones, with approximately 89% found just once. The source material was blood. The TCR sequence derives from a man aged 55 to 69 in good health.

The CDR3 coding sequence is TGTGCCAGCAGCCTAGTCCGGGACAGCTATGGCTACACCTTC. Translating it yields CASSLVRDSYGYTF. The V and J genes are TRBV6-5 and TRBJ1-2; 7 nucleotides line up with TRBD1. The CDR3 runs 14 residues. After removal of 6 bases from V and 4 bases from J, the junction contained 8 bases not matched to a gene. CDR1 is MNHEY and CDR2 is SVGAGI in the germline V gene.